The rows below give T cell receptor beta chains drawn from one sample of a study of cytomegalovirus exposure and HLA in healthy donors. Profiling relied on immunoSEQ multiplex PCR, and the TCRdb table lists in-frame clones only, not all of them. The sample carries approximately 260,000 clones, around 88% recorded once. The sample was PBMCs. The receptor source for this set is a woman in her thirties in good health and CMV-seropositive. Each CDR3 is given with its conserved first and last residue. The D gene is left open where the match is weak. Only part of the rows carry a size: once, few, many, or a class if the clone is expanded.

>TRBV7-6|-|-|TRBJ1-4
CASSLGVGLSEKLFF
TGTGCCAGCAGCTTAGGGGTGGGCTTATCTGAAAAACTGTTTTTT
>TRBV27|-|-|TRBJ2-3
CASSYSSRGPSGATQYF
TGTGCCAGCAGTTACAGCTCGCGGGGGCCTAGCGGAGCTACGCAGTATTTT
>TRBV5-1|-|-|TRBJ1-1
CASSLEARMNTEAFF
TGCGCCAGCAGCTTGGAGGCGAGGATGAACACTGAAGCTTTCTTT
>TRBV5-8|TRBD1|-|TRBJ1-3
CASSLAWDRGYTIYF
TGTGCCAGCAGCTTGGCATGGGACAGGGGTTACACCATATATTTT
>TRBV28|-|-|TRBJ1-5
CASDAETGTSIRASNQPQHF
TGTGCCAGCGATGCCGAGACAGGAACCAGCATCCGTGCGAGCAATCAGCCCCAGCATTTT
>TRBV9|-|-|TRBJ1-4
CASSVEEVSREKLFF
TGTGCCAGCAGCGTAGAGGAGGTCTCCCGTGAAAAACTGTTTTTT
>TRBV29-1|-|-|TRBJ1-3
CSVPGTMGNTIYF
TGCAGCGTTCCCGGGACAATGGGAAACACCATATATTTT
>TRBV29-1|TRBD1|-|TRBJ2-7
CSVWTGAYEQYF
TGCAGCGTCTGGACAGGGGCCTACGAGCAGTACTTC
>TRBV2|-|few|TRBJ1-2
CATHQGGYGYTF
TGTGCCACCCACCAAGGGGGCTATGGCTACACCTTC
>TRBV27|TRBD1|-|TRBJ2-3
CASRRTGTDTQYF
TGTGCCAGCAGACGGACAGGGACAGATACGCAGTATTTT
>TRBV28|-|few|TRBJ1-5
CASSRQAPQHF
TGTGCCAGCAGTCGACAAGCACCCCAGCATTTT
>TRBV7-9|TRBD1|-|TRBJ2-7
CASSNRDRGTEQYF
TGTGCCAGCAGCAACCGGGACAGGGGAACCGAGCAGTACTTC
>TRBV9|TRBD1|once|TRBJ1-1
CASSVLGGGITEAFF
TGTGCCAGCAGCGTATTAGGGGGCGGGATCACTGAAGCTTTCTTT
>TRBV18|-|-|TRBJ1-4
CASSPLGRGGEKLFF
TGTGCCAGCTCACCCCTCGGCAGGGGAGGGGAAAAACTGTTTTTT
>TRBV7-9|TRBD1|-|TRBJ1-2
CASRNGQAGFNYGYTF
TGTGCCAGCAGGAACGGACAGGCCGGGTTTAACTATGGCTACACCTTC
>TRBV6-6|-|-|TRBJ2-7
CASSPLLGVLSYEQYF
TGTGCCAGCAGCCCTCTCCTCGGGGTACTCTCCTACGAGCAGTACTTC
>TRBV4-1|TRBD2|once|TRBJ2-7
CASSQGTSGNYEQYF
TGCGCCAGCAGCCAAGGAACTAGCGGAAACTACGAGCAGTACTTC
>TRBV4-2|-|-|TRBJ1-2
CASSQGRDYGYTF
TGTGCCAGCAGCCAAGGACGGGACTATGGCTACACCTTC
>TRBV5-6|-|-|TRBJ2-2
CASEAYTGELFF
TGTGCCAGTGAGGCCTACACCGGGGAGCTGTTTTTT
>TRBV11-3|-|-|TRBJ2-5
CASSFREAETQYF
TGTGCCAGCAGCTTTAGGGAGGCCGAGACCCAGTACTTC
>TRBV19|TRBD1|-|TRBJ1-4
CASSPRGGGTATNEKLFF
TGTGCCAGTAGTCCGAGAGGAGGCGGGACAGCAACTAATGAAAAACTGTTTTTT
>TRBV30|-|-|TRBJ1-4
CAWSPRTRDEKLFF
TGTGCCTGGAGTCCTCGGACGAGGGATGAAAAACTGTTTTTT
>TRBV19|-|-|TRBJ1-1
CASSAAGYTEAFF
TGTGCCAGTAGTGCCGCAGGGTACACTGAAGCTTTCTTT
>TRBV27|TRBD1|-|TRBJ1-2
CASSPGTGVVYGYTF
TGTGCCAGCAGTCCAGGGACAGGGGTTGTCTATGGCTACACCTTC
>TRBV19|-|-|TRBJ2-7
CASSDSAPYEQYF
TGTGCCAGCTCGGACTCCGCGCCGTACGAGCAGTACTTC
>TRBV30|TRBD1|-|TRBJ1-4
CAWGQGRGNEKLFF
TGTGCCTGGGGACAGGGACGTGGTAATGAAAAACTGTTTTTT
>TRBV18|-|-|TRBJ1-5
CASSPSQDQPQHF
TGTGCCAGCTCACCAAGTCAGGATCAGCCCCAGCATTTT
>TRBV9|-|-|TRBJ2-2
CASSTAGRAGELFF
TGTGCCAGCAGCACCGCCGGCAGGGCCGGGGAGCTGTTTTTT
>TRBV7-2|TRBD2|once|TRBJ2-7
CASSTRTSGIPYEQYF
TGTGCCAGCAGCACCCGGACTAGCGGGATACCCTACGAGCAGTACTTC
>TRBV28|-|-|TRBJ2-5
CASNRQQLQETQYF
TGTGCCAGCAATCGTCAACAGCTACAAGAGACCCAGTACTTC
>TRBV7-9|-|-|TRBJ1-2
CASSLASRVDYGYTF
TGTGCCAGCAGCTTAGCTTCCAGGGTAGACTATGGCTACACCTTC
>TRBV4-2|-|-|TRBJ2-1
CASSQESAGYSYNEQFF
TGTGCCAGCAGCCAAGAGTCGGCGGGCTACTCCTACAATGAGCAGTTCTTC
>TRBV29-1|-|once|TRBJ1-1
CSVAGGTMNTEAFF
TGCAGCGTTGCCGGGGGGACTATGAACACTGAAGCTTTCTTT
>TRBV12-5|-|-|TRBJ1-2
CASGLTTVRGYGYTF
TGTGCTAGTGGCCTAACTACCGTTCGGGGCTATGGCTACACCTTC
>TRBV15|-|many|TRBJ1-2
CATSREREYYGYTF
TGTGCCACCAGCAGAGAGAGGGAGTACTATGGCTACACCTTC
>TRBV5-1|TRBD2|-|TRBJ2-3
CASSTGTSGTDTQYF
TGCGCCAGTAGTACCGGGACTAGTGGCACAGATACGCAGTATTTT
>TRBV11-1|TRBD1|-|TRBJ2-1
CASSFFQGAYNEQFF
TGTGCCAGCAGCTTTTTCCAGGGGGCCTACAATGAGCAGTTCTTC
>TRBV7-8|TRBD1|-|TRBJ1-2
CASSLRTGEAVNYGYTF
TGTGCCAGCAGCTTACGGACAGGGGAGGCTGTGAACTATGGCTACACCTTC
>TRBV5-1|TRBD1|-|TRBJ2-1
CASSLRTGGNEQFF
TGCGCCAGCAGCTTAAGGACAGGGGGGAATGAGCAGTTCTTC
>TRBV7-9|-|once|TRBJ2-7
CASSPRDSSYEQYF
TGTGCCAGCAGCCCGCGGGACTCCAGCTACGAGCAGTACTTC
>TRBV7-6|TRBD1|-|TRBJ1-2
CASSRSGQGTFYGYTF
TGTGCCAGCAGCCGCTCCGGACAGGGAACCTTCTATGGCTACACCTTC
>TRBV28|TRBD2|-|TRBJ2-1
CASSSPSGVYNEQFF
TGTGCCAGCAGTTCACCTAGCGGGGTTTACAATGAGCAGTTCTTC
>TRBV11-3|TRBD2|-|TRBJ2-1
CASSLASGPQASYNEQFF
TGTGCCAGCAGCTTAGCTAGCGGTCCGCAGGCTTCCTACAATGAGCAGTTCTTC
>TRBV5-1|TRBD1|-|TRBJ2-1
CASSNQGAVYNEQFF
TGCGCCAGCAGCAACCAGGGGGCGGTCTACAATGAGCAGTTCTTC
>TRBV29-1|TRBD2|-|TRBJ2-5
CSVPYPGLAGQETQYF
TGCAGCGTGCCCTACCCGGGACTAGCGGGACAAGAGACCCAGTACTTC